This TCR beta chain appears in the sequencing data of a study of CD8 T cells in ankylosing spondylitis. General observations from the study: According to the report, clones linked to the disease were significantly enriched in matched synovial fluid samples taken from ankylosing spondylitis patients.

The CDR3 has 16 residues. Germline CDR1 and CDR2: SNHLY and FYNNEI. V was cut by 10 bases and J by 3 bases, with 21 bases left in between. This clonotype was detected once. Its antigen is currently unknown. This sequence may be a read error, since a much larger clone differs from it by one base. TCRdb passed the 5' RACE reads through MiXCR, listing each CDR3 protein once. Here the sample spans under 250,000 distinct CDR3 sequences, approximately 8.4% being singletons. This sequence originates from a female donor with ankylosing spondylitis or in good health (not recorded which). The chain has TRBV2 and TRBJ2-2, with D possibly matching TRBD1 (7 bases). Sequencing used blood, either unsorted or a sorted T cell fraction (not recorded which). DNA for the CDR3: TGTGCCACCAGGGGGGCTAGCGACAAGTACACCGGGGAGCTGTTTTTT. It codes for CATRGASDKYTGELFF.